Given below is one T cell receptor (beta chain) in context. The entry originates in a study of PD-L1 blockade in urothelial cancer. Background on the study: Individuals in the cohort had been given 0 to 3 earlier chemotherapy regimens. After treatment start, blood was analyzed at 3 weeks (second dose) and at 6 weeks. Reported median T cell count for blood samples was approximately 140,000.

Trimming removed 4 bases from V and 5 bases from J, with 8 bases in between. CDR1 and CDR2 from the germline V gene are LGHNT and FRNRAP. The CDR3 sequence is 13 residues long. Time point reported: peripheral blood 6 weeks after treatment start. Synthetic analogs of TCR templates were spiked into every PCR. The repertoire was sequenced with immunoSEQ multiplex PCR; TCRdb's copy has only in-frame clones and lacks some. The table has around 50,000 clones, more than 75% seen once. The genes are TRBV12-5 and TRBJ1-4; possibly TRBD1 for D (5 bases). The receptor was derived from a man in his sixties with urothelial cancer. This sample comprised PBMCs, obtained around atezolizumab (anti-PD-L1) treatment. CDR3 loop: CASGYRINEKLFF. The CDR3 bases are TGTGCTAGTGGTTACAGGATAAATGAAAAACTGTTTTTT.